The clone carrying this T cell receptor beta chain was found many times. Its antigen is currently unknown. These data are taken from a study of T-cell reconstitution after alpha-beta-depleted transplantation in children. V dropped 4 bases and J dropped 5 bases, with 17 bases sitting between them. The CDR3 consists of 14 residues. CDR1 and CDR2 from the germline V gene are DFQATT and SNEGSKA (reference sequence). Unique molecular identifiers were incorporated when the TCRbeta library was constructed. Each CDR3 protein is one row after TCRdb ran MiXCR on the PCR reads. The table has a few hundred thousand distinct CDR3 sequences, 11% seen once. Findings and caveats of the study: In some patients, recipient T cells and intrathymic progenitors surviving conditioning explained high day-60 diversity. T cells produced anew were the main source of T-cell counts and diversity one year after transplant. Several hundred expanded graft clones reportedly gave rise to the alpha-beta T cells present about two months after transplant.

The sequence came from a male patient under 10 years old who had a stem cell transplant for chronic granulomatous disease, so the T cells may come from the graft donor. The input for sequencing was peripheral blood, taken 180 days after TCRalphabeta/CD19-depleted stem cell transplant. The V gene is TRBV20-1, the J gene TRBJ2-5, with D possibly TRBD1 on 6 matching bases. CDR3 protein: CSATPTGLVETQYF. CDR3 DNA sequence: TGCAGTGCTACGCCGACAGGTTTGGTGGAGACCCAGTACTTC.